One and the same sample provided the 26 T cell receptor beta chains below, sequenced in a study of cytomegalovirus exposure and HLA in healthy donors. 60 Vbeta and 13 Jbeta primers were used in PCR. The assay was immunoSEQ multiplex PCR, and TCRdb's table has in-frame clones only and misses some. The sample holds a few hundred thousand clones, about three quarters seen once. The sample taken for sequencing was PBMCs. These receptors all come from a woman between 55 and 75 years old in good health and CMV-seropositive.

The chain uses TRBV7-9 and TRBJ2-1; 7 bases agree with TRBD2. This CDR3 is 16 amino acids long. V was pared by 4 bases and J by 4 bases, with 10 bases of the junction left unmatched. Looked up from germline, CDR1 is SEHNR and CDR2 is FQNEAQ (reference sequence). CDR3 sequence reads: CASSSPLGGGYNEQFF. The DNA for the CDR3 is TGTGCCAGCAGCTCACCTCTTGGCGGGGGTTACAATGAGCAGTTCTTC.

This chain links TRBV6-4 with TRBJ1-2, with TRBD1 identical over 8 bases. Germline V gives CDR1 MRHNA, CDR2 SNTAGT. V shed 5 bases, J shed 5 bases, and the junction held 10 bases outside the gene matches. This CDR3 has 15 amino acids. CDR3 region: CASSRDRGAGYGYTF. CDR3 DNA sequence: TGTGCCAGCAGTCGAGACAGGGGCGCCGGGTATGGCTACACCTTC.

CDR3 bases: TGCAGCGTTGTGGCAGGGGCCCTTTACGAGCAGTACTTC. Translated: CSVVAGALYEQYF. The V gene is TRBV29-1, the J gene TRBJ2-7, with a possible D match to TRBD1 (6 bases). With 4 bases removed from V and 4 bases from J, the gap between germline ends came to 14 bases. This CDR3 has 13 residues. The germline CDR1 and CDR2 sequences are SQVTM and ANQGSEA.

The gene calls are TRBV4-1 and TRBJ1-1; 9 bases line up with TRBD1. V was pared by 2 bases and J by 0 bases, with 4 bases of the junction left unmatched. CDR1 and CDR2 from the germline V gene are MGHRA and YSYEKL. The length of the CDR3 is 16 residues. The CDR3 nucleotides are TGCGCCAGCAGCCAACCGGGACAGGGTATGAACACTGAAGCTTTCTTT. It encodes CASSQPGQGMNTEAFF.

The chain uses TRBV9 and TRBJ2-3, with D maybe TRBD2 (6 bases). CDR3 length: 16 amino acids. Germline CDR1 reads SGDLS; CDR2 reads YYNGEE. The germline V and J ends were trimmed by 0 bases and 3 bases, with 14 bases remaining between them. The chain's CDR3 is CASSVALAEPTDTQYF. For the CDR3, the DNA is TGTGCCAGCAGCGTAGCGTTAGCGGAGCCAACAGATACGCAGTATTTT.

This chain uses TRBV6-4 with TRBJ2-5; perhaps TRBD1 as D (5 bases). In germline, CDR1 is MRHNA, CDR2 SNTAGT. Between the trimmed V and J ends, which lost 7 bases and 4 bases, there was a span of 10 bases. The CDR3 has 12 amino acids. This CDR3 reads CASKDRGETQYF. The CDR3 DNA reads as TGTGCCAGCAAAGACAGAGGAGAGACCCAGTACTTC.

V gene TRBV18 combines with J gene TRBJ2-1, with 10 bases identical to TRBD1. From germline, CDR1 is KGHSH and CDR2 LQKENI. V shed 4 bases and J 4 bases; nucleotides not matched to a gene: 7. The CDR3 has 16 amino acids. DNA of the CDR3: TGTGCCAGCTCACGAGCCGGGACAGGGGATTACAATGAGCAGTTCTTC. Amino acid sequence: CASSRAGTGDYNEQFF.

The V gene is TRBV2, the J gene TRBJ1-1; D perhaps matches TRBD1 (5 bases). Trimming removed 6 bases at V and 0 bases at J, with 8 bases between. The CDR3 is 13 amino acids. CDR1 SNHLY and CDR2 FYNNEI come from the germline V gene. CDR3 coding DNA: TGTGCCAGCAGGACAGACATGAACACTGAAGCTTTCTTT. Amino acid sequence: CASRTDMNTEAFF.

Written as DNA, the CDR3 is TGTGCCAGCTCAACTACACAAGCAACTAATGAAAAACTGTTTTTT. It codes for CASSTTQATNEKLFF. The rearrangement joins TRBV18 to TRBJ1-4; D not certain. The ends were cut back, 5 bases at V and 0 bases at J, with 10 bases in the middle. Germline V gene data show CDR1 as KGHSH and CDR2 as LQKENI. This CDR3 contains 15 residues.

In its sample, this clone was seen once. V and J are TRBV6-5 and TRBJ2-5, with 10 nucleotides matching TRBD2. The CDR3 is made up of 16 amino acids. V shed 2 bases and J 5 bases; nucleotides not matched to a gene: 8. Germline V gene sequence: CDR1 MNHEY, CDR2 SVGAGI. The CDR3 DNA reads as TGTGCCAGCAGTTACGATGCTAGCGGGAGTGGGGAGACCCAGTACTTC. Amino acids: CASSYDASGSGETQYF.

The rearrangement uses TRBV19 and TRBJ2-2, with 10 positions matching TRBD1. The V gene's germline CDR1 is LNHDA and CDR2 SQIVND (reference sequence). The CDR3 loop spans 14 amino acids. After removal of 7 bases from V and 4 bases from J, the junction contained 3 bases not matched to a gene. The CDR3 nucleotides are TGTGCCAGTAAGGACAGGGGGACCACCGGGGAGCTGTTTTTT. It translates to CASKDRGTTGELFF.

This clone was counted a single time. This chain joins TRBV5-1 and TRBJ2-2, with a tentative D call TRBD2 (5 bases). Trimming took 10 bases from V and 0 from J, leaving 13 bases between them. Germline V CDR1 and CDR2: SGHRS, YFSETQ. The CDR3 is 14 amino acids. CDR3 coding DNA: TGCGCCGTCTCCGAGGGTTCGAACACCGGGGAGCTGTTTTTT. This encodes CAVSEGSNTGELFF.

The chain's CDR3 is CASSSDRELGEAFF. In DNA form, the CDR3 reads TGCGCCAGCAGCTCCGACAGGGAATTGGGTGAAGCTTTCTTT. The rearrangement uses TRBV5-1 and TRBJ1-1; 7 bases map to TRBD1. The CDR3 contains 14 residues. Germline V gives CDR1 SGHRS, CDR2 YFSETQ. J gave up 7 bases and V 3 bases, and 9 bases lay outside the gene matches.

As for this clone: One junction end disagrees with the germline gene, perhaps due to a read error. This chain joins TRBV7-9 and TRBJ2-6; 7 nucleotides match TRBD1. The CDR3 is 17 residues long. Germline V CDR1 and CDR2: SEHNR, FQNEAQ (reference sequence). The CDR3: CSSSRDRNYAGANVLTF. The CDR3 bases are TGTTCCAGCAGCCGGGACAGAAACTATGCTGGGGCCAACGTCCTGACTTTC.

J is TRBJ2-5 and V is TRBV9, with 7 bases identical to TRBD2. The J call could be wrong; TRBJ2-7 is a better fit for the DNA end. The germline V gene encodes CDR1 SGDLS and CDR2 YYNGEE. The CDR3 spans 16 residues. This CDR3 reads CASSLSGGGITYEQYF. The CDR3 region has the DNA TGTGCCAGCAGCCTCTCTGGGGGAGGGATTACCTACGAGCAGTACTTC.

This clone has just a few counts. The gene calls are TRBV6-5 and TRBJ1-2; 9 bases agree with TRBD1. The CDR3 is made up of 13 amino acids. Germline V CDR1 and CDR2: MNHEY, SVGAGI. The J segment lost 8 bases and the V segment lost 6 bases, leaving 7 bases of the junction unmatched. The CDR3 DNA reads TGTGCCAGCAGGAGGACAGGGGCCAACGGCTACACCTTC. The encoded protein is CASRRTGANGYTF.

This clone was seen only a few times. The chain recombines TRBV19 with TRBJ2-2, with TRBD2 matching 8 bases. The CDR3 is 15 amino acids. V trimming: 6 bases; J trimming: 6 bases; junction bases outside the gene matches: 9. The V gene's germline CDR1 is LNHDA and CDR2 SQIVND (reference sequence). CDR3 sequence: CASRTGTSWAGELFF. The DNA of the CDR3 is TGTGCCAGTAGAACCGGGACTAGTTGGGCCGGGGAGCTGTTTTTT.

The rearrangement links TRBV19 to TRBJ1-3; D is undetermined. Germline CDR1 reads LNHDA; CDR2 reads SQIVND (reference sequence). With 5 bases removed from V and 0 bases from J, the gap between germline ends came to 5 bases. The CDR3 loop spans 13 amino acids. CDR3 amino acids: CASSEISGNTIYF. CDR3 DNA: TGTGCCAGTAGTGAGATCTCTGGAAACACCATATATTTT.

The chain links TRBV29-1 to TRBJ2-5, with TRBD2 matching 8 bases. Germline CDR1 and CDR2: SQVTM and ANQGSEA. The V gene end was trimmed by 3 bases and the J gene end by 4 bases; junction bases not matched to a gene: 10. The CDR3 length is 15 residues. The CDR3 here is CSVESEPGGVETQYF. CDR3 coding DNA: TGCAGCGTTGAGAGTGAACCGGGAGGGGTAGAGACCCAGTACTTC.

The chain is built from TRBV14 and TRBJ1-4; D might be TRBD1 (6 bases). V shed 8 bases and J shed 4 bases, with 17 bases lying between them. Germline V gene data show CDR1 as SGHDN and CDR2 as FVKESK. This CDR3 comprises 15 residues. The chain's CDR3 is CASESPGALNEKLFF. The CDR3 region has the DNA TGTGCCAGCGAGAGTCCAGGGGCGCTTAATGAAAAACTGTTTTTT.

This sequence joins TRBV4-3 and TRBJ1-2; TRBD1 might be the D (5 bases). V dropped 3 bases and J dropped 2 bases, with 13 bases sitting between them. Germline V gene data show CDR1 as LGHNA and CDR2 as YSLEER. The CDR3 runs to 15 residues. The CDR3 DNA reads as TGCGCCAGCAGCCAGGGCGGGGGACCAAACTATGGCTACACCTTC. Protein sequence: CASSQGGGPNYGYTF.

Only a few counts were recorded for this clone. The CDR3 region has the DNA TGTGCCAGCGGGGGGGACAGGGGCGTTGAAGCTTTCTTT. Translated: CASGGDRGVEAFF. The rearrangement uses TRBV6-5 and TRBJ1-1, with 10 bases matching TRBD1. V lost 8 bases, J lost 7 bases, and 7 bases stayed unmatched. CDR1 and CDR2 from the germline V gene are MNHEY and SVGAGI. CDR3 length: 13 amino acids.

This rearrangement joins TRBV7-9 to TRBJ1-1, with D tentatively TRBD1 (5 bases). The CDR3 spans 15 residues. Deletions cut 5 bases from V and 0 bases from J, with 13 bases between. In germline, CDR1 is SEHNR, CDR2 FQNEAQ (reference sequence). Written as DNA, the CDR3 is TGTGCCAGCAGCCCCGGCAGGGTATTGAACACTGAAGCTTTCTTT. It codes for CASSPGRVLNTEAFF. Supplemented by reference TRBV7-9 and TRBJ1-1, the full variable domain reads DTGVSQNPRHKITKRGQNVTFRCDPISEHNRLYWYRQTLGQGPEFLTYFQNEAQLEKSRLLSDRFSAERPKGSFSTLEIQRTEQGDSAMYLCASSPGRVLNTEAFFGQGTRLTVV.

The J gene is TRBJ1-6, the V gene TRBV27; D remains unclear. With 9 bases removed from V and 8 bases from J, the gap between germline ends came to 23 bases. Germline V CDR1 and CDR2: MNHEY, SMNVEV (reference sequence). This CDR3 comprises 16 residues. The CDR3 is CASAQGGAEMYSPLHF. The CDR3 bases are TGTGCCAGTGCTCAAGGAGGCGCTGAAATGTATTCACCCCTCCACTTT.

The chain has TRBV2 and TRBJ1-6; 7 nucleotides line up with TRBD1. The CDR3 is made up of 15 amino acids. Germline assignment: CDR1 SNHLY and CDR2 FYNNEI. V shed 6 bases, J shed 6 bases, and the junction held 8 bases outside the gene matches. The DNA for the CDR3 is TGTGCCAGCAGGCCCGGGACAGACCTTAATTCACCCCTCCACTTT. Translating it yields CASRPGTDLNSPLHF.

V is TRBV2 and J is TRBJ2-2; 8 bases are shared with TRBD2. From germline, CDR1 is SNHLY and CDR2 FYNNEI. With V trimmed by 6 bases and J by 5 bases, 8 bases remained unmatched. The CDR3 totals 15 residues. CDR3 nucleotides: TGTGCCAGCAGGCCTACGGGGGGGCCGACCGGGGAGCTGTTTTTT. It yields the protein CASRPTGGPTGELFF.